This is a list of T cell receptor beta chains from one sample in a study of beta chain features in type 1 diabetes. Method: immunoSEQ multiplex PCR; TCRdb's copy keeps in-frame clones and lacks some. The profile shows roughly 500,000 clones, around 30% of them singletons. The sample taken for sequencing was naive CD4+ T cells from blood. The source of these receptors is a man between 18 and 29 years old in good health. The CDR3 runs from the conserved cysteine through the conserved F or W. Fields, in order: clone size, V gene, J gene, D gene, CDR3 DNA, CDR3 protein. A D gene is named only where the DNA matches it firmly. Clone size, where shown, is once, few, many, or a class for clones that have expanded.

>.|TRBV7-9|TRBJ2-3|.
TGTGCCAGCAGCCGGGGCCTAGAGTTTCTCCATACGCAGTATTTT
CASSRGLEFLHTQYF
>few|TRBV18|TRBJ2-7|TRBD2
TGTGCCAGCGCACCCACTAGCGGGAAAAGCTACGAGCAGTACTTC
CASAPTSGKSYEQYF
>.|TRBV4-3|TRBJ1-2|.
TGCGCCAGCAGCCAAGTCGCAAGTCTCGATGGCTACACCTTC
CASSQVASLDGYTF
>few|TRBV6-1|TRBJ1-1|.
TGTGCCAGCAGTGAATCGTCCGGGTTGCACACTGAAGCTTTCTTT
CASSESSGLHTEAFF
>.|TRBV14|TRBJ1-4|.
TGTGCCAGCAGCGGCAGTGGGGCGGATGAAAAACTGTTTTTT
CASSGSGADEKLFF
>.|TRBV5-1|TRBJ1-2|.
TGCGCCAGCAGCGCAGACGGCCTTGGTTATGGCTACACCTTC
CASSADGLGYGYTF
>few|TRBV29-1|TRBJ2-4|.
TGCAGCGTTGCAATGGGAGACATTCAGTACTTC
CSVAMGDIQYF
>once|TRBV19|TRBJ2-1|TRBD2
TGTGCCAGTAGTATCCGCGGGACTAGCGCCTACAATGAGCAGTTCTTC
CASSIRGTSAYNEQFF
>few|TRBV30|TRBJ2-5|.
TGTGCCTGGAGTGTTAAGGGGGGAGGAGAGACCCAGTACTTC
CAWSVKGGGETQYF
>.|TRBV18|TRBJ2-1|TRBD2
TGTGCCAGCTCATCGGGACTAGCGGGAGTCCGTAAGTTCTTC
CASSSGLAGVRKFF
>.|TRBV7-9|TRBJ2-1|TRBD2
TGTGCCAGCTGGACGGGGGGCAATGAGCAGTTCTTC
CASWTGGNEQFF
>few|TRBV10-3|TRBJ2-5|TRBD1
TGTGCCATCAGTGGGCAGGGGGTCCAAGAGACCCAGTACTTC
CAISGQGVQETQYF
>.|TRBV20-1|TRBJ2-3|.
TGCAGTGCTAGAGGTCCAGATACGCAGTATTTT
CSARGPDTQYF
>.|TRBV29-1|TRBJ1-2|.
TGCAGCGTTGAAGAATGGGGGGATGGCTACACCTTC
CSVEEWGDGYTF
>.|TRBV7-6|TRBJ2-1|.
TGTGCCAGCAGCCCTTTAGCGGCCTCCTACAATGAGCAGTTCTTC
CASSPLAASYNEQFF
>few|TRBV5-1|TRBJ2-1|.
TGCGCCAGCAGCTCACAGGGCGGTGAGCAGTTCTTC
CASSSQGGEQFF
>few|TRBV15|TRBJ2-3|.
TGTGCCACCAGCAGAGGATCCAAAGATACGCAGTATTTT
CATSRGSKDTQYF
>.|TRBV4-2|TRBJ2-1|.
TGTGCCAGCAGCCCTGTGGGTGAGTTCACCTACAATGAGCAGTTCTTC
CASSPVGEFTYNEQFF
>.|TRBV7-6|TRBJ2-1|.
TGTGCCAGCAGCTTAGTAGCCTACAATGAGCAGTTCTTC
CASSLVAYNEQFF
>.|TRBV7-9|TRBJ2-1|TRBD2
TGTGCCAGCAGCGTAACTAGCGGGAGCCTGTTCTTC
CASSVTSGSLFF
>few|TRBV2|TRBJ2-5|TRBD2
TGTGCCAGCAGTGGCCTCGGACTAGCGGAGAAAGAGACCCAGTACTTC
CASSGLGLAEKETQYF
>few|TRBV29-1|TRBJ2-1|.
TGCAGCGTTGAAAGGGGAGGAAATGAGCAGTTCTTC
CSVERGGNEQFF
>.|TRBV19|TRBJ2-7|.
TGTGCCAGTAGTACTCAACCGGGTCCCTACTACGAGCAGTACTTC
CASSTQPGPYYEQYF
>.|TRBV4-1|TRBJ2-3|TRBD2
TGCGCCAGCAGCCAAGATTGGACGGGGACTACCACAGATACGCAGTATTTT
CASSQDWTGTTTDTQYF
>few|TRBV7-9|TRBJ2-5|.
TGTGCCAGCAGCTTAGTAGCGGCAGAGACCCAGTACTTC
CASSLVAAETQYF
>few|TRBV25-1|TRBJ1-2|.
TGTGCCAGCAGTGATACAGGCAACTATGGCTACACCTTC
CASSDTGNYGYTF
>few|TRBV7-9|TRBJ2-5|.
TGTGCCAGCAGCTTAGCCGGAGGAACAGAGACCCAGTACTTC
CASSLAGGTETQYF
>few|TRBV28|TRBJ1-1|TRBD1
TGTGCCAGCAGCCCGAGGGGGACAGGGGACACTGAAGCTTTCTTT
CASSPRGTGDTEAFF
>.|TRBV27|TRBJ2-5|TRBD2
TGTGCCAGCAGGGGACTAGCGGTCCGAGAGACCCAGTACTTC
CASRGLAVRETQYF
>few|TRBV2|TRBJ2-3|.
TGTGCCAGCAGCGACCCAGGGACGCAGTATTTT
CASSDPGTQYF
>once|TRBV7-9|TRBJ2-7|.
TGTGCCAGCAGCCGACTAGTCGGGCGCGAGCAGTACTTC
CASSRLVGREQYF
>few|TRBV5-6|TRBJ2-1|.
TGTGCCAGCAGCTTGGAAGCGGCCCGCTCCTACAATGAGCAGTTCTTC
CASSLEAARSYNEQFF
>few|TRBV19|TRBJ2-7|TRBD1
TGTGCCAGTAGCAGCCGACAGGGCATCGAGCAGTACTTC
CASSSRQGIEQYF
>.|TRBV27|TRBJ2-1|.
TGTGCCAGCCGGACGGGACTGTATAACAATGAGCAGTTCTTC
CASRTGLYNNEQFF
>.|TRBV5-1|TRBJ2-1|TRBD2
TGCGCCAGCAGCTTGGCCAGCGGCGGGAGAGATGAGCAGTTCTTC
CASSLASGGRDEQFF
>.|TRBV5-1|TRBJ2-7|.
TGCGCCAGCAGCTTAACAGCCTCCTACGAGCAGTACTTC
CASSLTASYEQYF
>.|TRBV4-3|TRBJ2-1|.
TGCGCCAGCAGCCAAGTTAGAAGTCAGGGGAGCTACAATGAGCAGTTCTTC
CASSQVRSQGSYNEQFF
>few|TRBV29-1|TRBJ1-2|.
TGCAGCGCCTCGGACAGTTTGGGCGGCTACACCTTC
CSASDSLGGYTF
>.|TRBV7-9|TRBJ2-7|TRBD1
TGTGCCAGCAGCTCATGGGACAGAACCTACGAGCAGTACTTC
CASSSWDRTYEQYF
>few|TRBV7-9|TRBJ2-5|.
TGTGCCAGCAGCTTAGTGCAGATACAAGAGACCCAGTACTTC
CASSLVQIQETQYF
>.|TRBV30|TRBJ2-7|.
TGTGCCTGGAGTGAGGAGGGGGCCGGCTACGAGCAGTACTTC
CAWSEEGAGYEQYF
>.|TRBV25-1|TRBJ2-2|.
TGTGCCAGCAGTGCAGGACAGTCGAACACCGGGGAGCTGTTTTTT
CASSAGQSNTGELFF
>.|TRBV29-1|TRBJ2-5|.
TGCAGCGTCCAGGGGTCATGGGAGACCCAGTACTTC
CSVQGSWETQYF
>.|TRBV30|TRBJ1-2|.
TGTGCCTGGAGTATGCAGGGGACCTATGGCTACACCTTC
CAWSMQGTYGYTF
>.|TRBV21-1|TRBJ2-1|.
TGTGCCAGCAGCAATCGGCAGGGGAACTACAATGAGCAGTTCTTC
CASSNRQGNYNEQFF
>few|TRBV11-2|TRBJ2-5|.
TGTGCCAGCAGCCCTCTTTCAGGGTTGGAAGAGACCCAGTACTTC
CASSPLSGLEETQYF
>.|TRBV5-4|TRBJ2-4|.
TGTGCCAGCAGCAAGGCCCCCCGGGAAAACATTCAGTACTTC
CASSKAPRENIQYF
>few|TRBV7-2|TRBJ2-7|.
TGTGCCAGCAGCCAAAGACAGGCTAACTCCTACGAGCAGTACTTC
CASSQRQANSYEQYF
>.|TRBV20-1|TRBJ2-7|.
TGCAGTGTGATAAACAGGGACGAGCAGTACTTC
CSVINRDEQYF
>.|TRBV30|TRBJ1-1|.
TGTGCCTGGAGTGTAAGACAAGACACTGAAGCTTTCTTT
CAWSVRQDTEAFF
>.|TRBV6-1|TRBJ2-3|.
TGTGCCATCAGTGAGTCTACAGGCAGCACAGATACGCAGTATTTT
CAISESTGSTDTQYF
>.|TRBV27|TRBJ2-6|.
TGTGCCAGCAGTTTTGCCTCTGGGGCCAACGTCCTGACTTTC
CASSFASGANVLTF
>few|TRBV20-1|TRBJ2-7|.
TGCAGTGCTAGTGCCCTTCCCGAGCAGTACTTC
CSASALPEQYF